This T cell receptor beta chain was recovered during a study of response to subunit inactivated influenza vaccine. This clonotype was seen only a few times. TCRdb passed the RT-PCR reads through MiXCR, listing each CDR3 protein once. Among over 400,000 distinct CDR3 sequences listed, 13% were seen once. The CDR3 contains 14 residues. J gave up 3 bases and V 4 bases, and 4 bases lay outside the gene matches. In germline, CDR1 is ENHRY, CDR2 SYGVKD. The sequencing used PBMCs from blood, collected 40 to 50 days after vaccination. The receptor's source is a man in his fifties or sixties who received an inactivated influenza vaccine. The chain links TRBV10-3 to TRBJ2-7, with 9 bases aligning to TRBD2. The CDR3, as DNA: TGTGCCATCAGTGTAAAGCGGGAGGACTACGAGCAGTACTTC. Its translation: CAISVKREDYEQYF.